This TCR beta chain was obtained from a study of blood T cell repertoires in COVID-19. Those enrolled, adults aged 18 to 89 years, came from fewer than 25 US areas. Repertoires were generated with immunoSEQ multiplex PCR, while TCRdb's copy carries only in-frame clones and drops some. The repertoire holds fewer than 300,000 clones, 70% to 90% seen once, with roughly 4% in the top ten. This clone was counted only a few times. Germline values: CDR1 MNHEY, CDR2 SVGAGI. Trimming removed 6 bases from V and 2 bases from J; junction bases left unmatched: 3. This CDR3 is 13 amino acids long. The sequence was collected from a woman under 40 who had recovered from COVID-19. Input material: PBMCs or T cells enriched from blood (not recorded which). V usage is TRBV6-5 and J usage is TRBJ1-1, with 7 bases matching TRBD1. The CDR3 DNA reads as TGTGCCAGCAGAAACAGGGGTAACACTGAAGCTTTCTTT. Its translation is CASRNRGNTEAFF.